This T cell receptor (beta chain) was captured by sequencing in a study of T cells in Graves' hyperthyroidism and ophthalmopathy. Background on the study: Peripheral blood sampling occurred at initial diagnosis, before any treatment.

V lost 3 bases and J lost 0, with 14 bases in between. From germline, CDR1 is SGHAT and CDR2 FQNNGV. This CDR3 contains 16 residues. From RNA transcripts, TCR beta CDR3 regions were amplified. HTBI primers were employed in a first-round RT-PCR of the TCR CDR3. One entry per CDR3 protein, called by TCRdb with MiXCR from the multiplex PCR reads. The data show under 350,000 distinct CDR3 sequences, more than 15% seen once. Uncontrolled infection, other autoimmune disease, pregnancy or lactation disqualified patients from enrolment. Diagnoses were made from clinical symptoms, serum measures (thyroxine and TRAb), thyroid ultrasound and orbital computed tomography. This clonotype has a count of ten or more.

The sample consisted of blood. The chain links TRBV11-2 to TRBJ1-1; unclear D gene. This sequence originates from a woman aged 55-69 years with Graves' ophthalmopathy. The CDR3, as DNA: TGTGCCAGCAGCTTTCTGACTCCAAACATGAACACTGAAGCTTTCTTT. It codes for CASSFLTPNMNTEAFF.